This is a list of T cell receptor beta chains from one sample in a study of blood T cell repertoires in COVID-19. Libraries were prepared by immunoSEQ multiplex PCR; TCRdb keeps only in-frame clonotypes and omits some of them. The sample lists 200,000 to 250,000 clones; over 75% were seen once. The specimen sequenced was PBMCs or T cells enriched from blood (not recorded which). The receptors were sampled from a woman younger than 45 who had been exposed to COVID-19. Both conserved end residues are part of each CDR3. The D gene is left open where the match is weak. Only part of the rows carry a size: once, few, many, or a class if the clone is expanded.

TRBJ2-1 | . | TRBV27 | . | TGTGCCAGCAGTTTACTAGCAATGCACAATGAGCAGTTCTTC | CASSLLAMHNEQFF
TRBJ1-3 | . | TRBV2 | . | TGTGCCAGCAGCCCATCAGGACTCTCTGGAAACACCATATATTTT | CASSPSGLSGNTIYF
TRBJ2-3 | TRBD1 | TRBV5-4 | . | TGTGCCAGCAGCCGGGACAGGGCGGCAGATACGCAGTATTTT | CASSRDRAADTQYF
TRBJ1-5 | . | TRBV9 | . | TGTGCCAGCAGCGTAGAAGGAGGGGATCAGCCCCAGCATTTT | CASSVEGGDQPQHF
TRBJ2-7 | TRBD2 | TRBV5-1 | . | TGCGCCAGCAGCTTGTTAGGGCTAGCGGGAGCGGGCTCCTACGAGCAGTACTTC | CASSLLGLAGAGSYEQYF
TRBJ2-1 | TRBD1 | TRBV6-5 | . | TGTGCCAGCAGTCGAGGGACAGGGCGAGACAATGAGCAGTTCTTC | CASSRGTGRDNEQFF
TRBJ2-6 | TRBD1 | TRBV2 | once | TGTGCCATAGGACAGGGGGACTCTGGGGCCAACGTCCTGACTTTC | CAIGQGDSGANVLTF
TRBJ2-1 | TRBD2 | TRBV7-3 | . | TGTGCCAGCAGCTTAGAAGGAGGGAGGGCGAAAAATGAGCAGTTCTTC | CASSLEGGRAKNEQFF
TRBJ2-2 | . | TRBV6-5 | . | TGTGCCAGCATGGAAGGGGTCCCCGGGGAGCTGTTTTTT | CASMEGVPGELFF
TRBJ2-3 | TRBD2 | TRBV5-1 | . | TGCGCCAGCAGAGCCGGGACTAGAGGGGAGACGCAGTATTTT | CASRAGTRGETQYF
TRBJ1-1 | TRBD1 | TRBV18 | . | TGTGCCAGCTCACCAGACAGGGGAATATGGAACACTGAAGCTTTCTTT | CASSPDRGIWNTEAFF
TRBJ2-5 | . | TRBV3-1/TRBV3-2 | . | TGTGCCAGCAGCCAAGGGGACACCGATGGAGAGACCCAGTACTTC | CASSQGDTDGETQYF
TRBJ2-1 | . | TRBV15 | . | TGTGCCACCAGCAGAGAATTGAATAGGCTAGCCGGGAACAATGAGCAGTTCTTC | CATSRELNRLAGNNEQFF
TRBJ1-2 | TRBD1 | TRBV5-1 | once | TGCGCCAGCAGTTTACGGACAGGGTTGTATGGCTACACCTTC | CASSLRTGLYGYTF
TRBJ2-2 | . | TRBV9 | . | TGTGCCAGCAGCTCAATACAGGGCGGCGGGGAGCTGTTTTTT | CASSSIQGGGELFF
TRBJ1-5 | . | TRBV27 | . | TGTGCCAGCAGTTTAGGGCGCCACAGCAATCAGCCCCAGCATTTT | CASSLGRHSNQPQHF
TRBJ1-2 | . | TRBV30 | . | TGTGCCTGGAGCGCCTGGGCCAATGGCTACACCTTC | CAWSAWANGYTF
TRBJ2-1 | . | TRBV9 | . | TGTGCCAGCAGCGTAGAGGCGGCCTCCTACAATGAGCAGTTCTTC | CASSVEAASYNEQFF
TRBJ2-7 | . | TRBV7-3 | . | TGTGCCAGCAGCTTAATAGGGCAGGGTGACGAGCAGTACTTC | CASSLIGQGDEQYF
TRBJ1-5 | TRBD1 | TRBV19 | . | TGTGCCGTAACCCAGACAGGGCGCAATCAGCCCCAGCATTTT | CAVTQTGRNQPQHF
TRBJ2-1 | TRBD2 | TRBV7-2 | . | TGTGCCAGCAGCTTAGTAGCGGGAGGGTGGGATGAGCAGTTCTTC | CASSLVAGGWDEQFF
TRBJ2-1 | . | TRBV7-9 | once | TGTGCCAGCAGCCCTATAGCTGGGGGCCACAATGAGCAGTTCTTC | CASSPIAGGHNEQFF
TRBJ1-1 | TRBD1 | TRBV6-5 | . | TGTGCCAGCAGTCCAGGGGGCGGGTTGAACACTGAAGCTTTCTTT | CASSPGGGLNTEAFF
TRBJ1-2 | TRBD1 | TRBV13 | . | TGTGCCAGCAGACGTGGACAGGCTAACTATGGCTACACCTTC | CASRRGQANYGYTF
TRBJ2-1 | TRBD2 | TRBV2 | . | TGTGCCAGCAGTGCACCCTGGGAAGTCGAACTAGCGGGGCAGGCGGCTGAGCAGTTCTTC | CASSAPWEVELAGQAAEQFF
TRBJ1-5 | . | TRBV28 | . | TGTGCCAGCAGTTTTCTTCGACAACAGCCCCAGCATTTT | CASSFLRQQPQHF
TRBJ2-1 | . | TRBV5-1 | . | TGCGCCAGCAGTTGGTCAGGGCCGTTAAAACCCTACAATGAGCAGTTCTTC | CASSWSGPLKPYNEQFF
TRBJ1-5 | . | TRBV4-1 | . | TGCGCCAGCAGCCAAGGGAGCAGCAATCAGCCCCAGCATTTT | CASSQGSSNQPQHF
TRBJ2-7 | . | TRBV20-1 | few | TGCAGTGCTAGTTTGGGTCCGGGAGCCTCCTACGAGCAGTACTTC | CSASLGPGASYEQYF
TRBJ2-3 | . | TRBV5-4 | . | TGTGCCAGCAGCTTGGTCCGAGGCACAGATACGCAGTATTTT | CASSLVRGTDTQYF
TRBJ1-5 | TRBD1 | TRBV24-1 | . | TGTGCCACCAGTGACCCGACAGGGGGTGAGAGTCAGCCCCAGCATTTT | CATSDPTGGESQPQHF
TRBJ2-5 | TRBD1 | TRBV2 | . | TGTGCCAGCAGTCCGTTGACAGGGGTTAGGGAGACCCAGTACTTC | CASSPLTGVRETQYF
TRBJ2-7 | TRBD1 | TRBV6-5 | . | TGTGCCAGCAGGCGTGTCGGGACAGAGTACTTC | CASRRVGTEYF
TRBJ2-4 | TRBD1 | TRBV4-1 | . | TGCGCCAGCAGCCAAGTCAGGGGGAACAAAAACATTCAGTACTTC | CASSQVRGNKNIQYF
TRBJ1-1 | . | TRBV6-5 | once | TGTGCCAGCAGTCTGACATGGAACACTGAAGCTTTCTTT | CASSLTWNTEAFF
TRBJ1-5 | . | TRBV20-1 | . | TGCAGTGCTAGTCCAGGAATTAGCAATCAGCCCCAGCATTTT | CSASPGISNQPQHF
TRBJ2-4 | TRBD1 | TRBV4-1 | . | TGCGCCAGCACCCGCCCAGGGGGAAGGTTTGGCATTCAGTACTTC | CASTRPGGRFGIQYF
TRBJ2-7 | TRBD2 | TRBV2 | . | TGTGCCAGCAGGGGTAGCGGGTTCAGCTCCTACGAGCAGTACTTC | CASRGSGFSSYEQYF